This TCR beta chain appears in the sequencing data of a study of yellow fever vaccine responses in identical twins. Overall study findings and caveats: Twins reportedly showed a vaccine T cell response that seemed partly convergent and partly personalized.

CDR3 length: 15 amino acids. Trimming removed 4 bases from V and 7 bases from J, with 17 bases in between. Germline V gene data show CDR1 as LNHNV and CDR2 as YYDKDF (reference sequence). One entry per CDR3 protein, called by TCRdb with MiXCR from the RT-PCR reads. The table lists some 3,100 distinct CDR3 sequences, around 85% of them singletons. Comment on this clonotype: The antigen remains undetermined.

This TCR derives from a woman between 18 and 29 years old who received the yellow fever vaccine. The V gene is TRBV15, the J gene TRBJ2-4; D is perhaps TRBD1 (5 bases). Material: T cells from blood (PBMCs), unsorted or a sorted subset (not recorded which), obtained before or after yellow fever vaccination (not recorded which). The DNA of the CDR3 is TGTGCCACCAGCACCGATAGGGGAAAGGGTAACATTCAGTACTTC. It translates to CATSTDRGKGNIQYF.